This TCR beta chain was retrieved from a study of T cells in Graves' hyperthyroidism and ophthalmopathy. Study overall: At initial diagnosis, before any treatment had begun, peripheral blood was obtained. General study results and limits: Appearing also in blood were most of the thyroid clonotypes expanded above 0.001.

This clonotype was recorded at least ten times. Its specificity is unknown. Clinical symptoms, serum thyroxine, TRAb, thyroid ultrasound and orbital computed tomography informed diagnoses. The PBMCs were taken from roughly 9.3 ml of fresh peripheral blood. Germline V gene lookup returns CDR1 MNHNS and CDR2 SASEGT. The CDR3 sequence is 11 residues long. Trimming took 3 bases from V and 4 from J, leaving 3 bases between them. RNA transcripts served as the template for amplifying TCR beta CDR3 regions. Using the HTBI primer set, a first-round RT-PCR was run on the TCR CDR3. MiXCR was run by TCRdb on the multiplex PCR reads, yielding one entry per CDR3 protein. The sample shows 530,000 or so distinct CDR3 sequences, around a quarter of them seen only once.

The rearrangement joins TRBV6-1 to TRBJ1-2; the D is unclear. The TCR was taken from a woman aged 30 to 39 with Graves' ophthalmopathy. Material: blood. The CDR3 coding sequence is TGTGCCAGCAGTGAGGGCTATGGCTACACCTTC. This encodes CASSEGYGYTF.